The 27 T cell receptor beta chains listed next were all sequenced from one sample in a study of CD4 T cells in relation to SARS-CoV-2 and coronaviruses. Here immunoSEQ multiplex PCR was the method, and the copy in TCRdb shows in-frame clones only, minus some. The data hold about 12,000 clones, with almost 80% observed a single time. For these receptors, no antigen is known. CD4+ T cells from unexposed donors were obtained before the COVID-19 pandemic (2011-2018). After about 10 days of culture, CD4+ T cells were isolated. The sequencing input was CD4+ T cells from PBMCs, cultured in vitro. The receptors come from a human donor in good health.

A few counts support this clone. The gene calls are TRBV7-6 and TRBJ1-1, with D unclear. V was clipped by 1 base and J by 1 base, with 10 bases between them. The germline gives CDR1 SGHVS, CDR2 FNYEAQ. CDR3 length: 15 residues. The CDR3 here is CASSLGSGGNTEAFF. The CDR3 DNA follows: TGTGCCAGCAGCTTAGGAAGCGGAGGGAACACTGAAGCTTTCTTT. Combining the CDR3 with reference TRBV7-6 and TRBJ1-1 gives the whole variable domain GAGVSQSPRYKVTKRGQDVALRCDPISGHVSLYWYRQALGQGPEFLTYFNYEAQQDKSGLPNDRFSAERPEGSISTLTIQRTEQRDSAMYRCASSLGSGGNTEAFFGQGTRLTVV.

The chain has TRBV5-6 and TRBJ2-2; D is perhaps TRBD1 (6 bases). CDR3 length equals 16 residues. Trimming pared 1 base from V and 2 bases from J, leaving 12 bases between. CDR1 is SGHDT and CDR2 is YYEEEE in the germline V gene. As DNA, the CDR3 is TGTGCCAGCAGCTTGTTTGGGACACAAAACACCGGGGAGCTGTTTTTT. Its protein is CASSLFGTQNTGELFF.

The V and J genes are TRBV5-8 and TRBJ1-6; the D gene is possibly TRBD1 (5 bases). The CDR3 is 17 amino acids. Trimming cost V 7 bases and J 9 bases, with 26 bases left between them. The germline V gene has CDR1 SGHTS and CDR2 YDEGEE. CDR3: CASGSSPEGLFGSPLHF. The CDR3 nucleotides are TGTGCCAGCGGCTCCTCCCCGGAGGGGTTGTTTGGTTCACCCCTCCACTTT.

This chain joins TRBV4-2 and TRBJ2-3, with D maybe TRBD2 (6 bases). The germline V gene has CDR1 LGHNA and CDR2 YNFKEQ. This CDR3 has 13 residues. V dropped 10 bases and J dropped 0 bases, with 11 bases sitting between them. CDR3 region: CATREWSTDTQYF. DNA of the CDR3: TGTGCCACTCGGGAGTGGAGCACAGATACGCAGTATTTT.

This clone was seen a few times. This rearrangement joins TRBV7-2 to TRBJ2-7, with a possible D match to TRBD2 (7 bases). The CDR3 length is 15 residues. Germline V gene lookup returns CDR1 SGHTA and CDR2 FQGNSA. V lost 0 bases to trimming and J lost 4 bases, with 13 bases between them. CDR3 sequence: CASSLAGGLQYEQYF. For the CDR3, the DNA is TGTGCCAGCAGCTTAGCGGGGGGGCTTCAGTACGAGCAGTACTTC.

The CDR3 DNA reads as TGTGCCAGTAGTTATCCCCAATCACCCCTCCACTTT. This codes for CASSYPQSPLHF. This rearrangement joins TRBV19 to TRBJ1-6, with D unresolved. Germline values: CDR1 LNHDA, CDR2 SQIVND (reference sequence). CDR3 length equals 12 residues. V was pared by 5 bases and J by 10 bases, with 9 bases between. Drawing the rest from reference TRBV19 and TRBJ1-6, the complete variable domain is DGGITQSPKYLFRKEGQNVTLSCEQNLNHDAMYWYRQDPGQGLRLIYYSQIVNDFQKGDIAEGYSVSREKKESFPLTVTSAQKNPTAFYLCASSYPQSPLHFGNGTRLTVT.

The chain recombines TRBV7-2 with TRBJ2-7, with D perhaps TRBD2 (5 bases). The germline CDR1 and CDR2 sequences are SGHTA and FQGNSA. V lost 2 bases, J lost 3 bases, and 11 bases lay in between. The CDR3 is made up of 14 amino acids. The CDR3 is CASSLRPSSYEQYF. The DNA of the CDR3 is TGTGCCAGCAGCTTACGTCCTAGCAGCTACGAGCAGTACTTC. Using reference TRBV7-2 and TRBJ2-7 for the parts outside the CDR3, the full variable domain is GAGVSQSPSNKVTEKGKDVELRCDPISGHTALYWYRQSLGQGLEFLIYFQGNSAPDKSGLPSDRFSAERTGGSVSTLTIQRTQQEDSAVYLCASSLRPSSYEQYFGPGTRLTVT.

The CDR3 DNA is TGTGCCAGTACAACACAGGGGGAAAACCAGCCCCAGCATTTT. Its protein product is CASTTQGENQPQHF. The chain has TRBV19 and TRBJ1-5; 8 bases are shared with TRBD1. This CDR3 is 14 amino acids long. Germline CDR1 LNHDA, CDR2 SQIVND (reference sequence). The ends lost 7 bases at V and 7 bases at J; junction bases unmatched: 9. The entire variable domain, with the rest obtained from reference TRBV19 and TRBJ1-5, is as follows: DGGITQSPKYLFRKEGQNVTLSCEQNLNHDAMYWYRQDPGQGLRLIYYSQIVNDFQKGDIAEGYSVSREKKESFPLTVTSAQKNPTAFYLCASTTQGENQPQHFGDGTRLSIL.

This clone was detected a few times. The CDR3 reads CASSQNSGAYEQYF. The CDR3 DNA is TGTGCCAGCAGCCAAAATTCGGGGGCGTACGAGCAGTACTTC. The chain links TRBV7-2 to TRBJ2-7, with D perhaps TRBD1 or TRBD2 (6 bases each). CDR3 length: 14 amino acids. Germline CDR1 and CDR2: SGHTA and FQGNSA. Trimming stripped 5 bases from V and 4 bases from J, with 15 bases between.

This sequence joins TRBV6-6 and TRBJ2-3, with 7 bases identical to TRBD1. The CDR3 covers 15 residues. Looked up from germline, CDR1 is MNHNY and CDR2 is SVGAGI (reference sequence). V shed 5 bases, J shed 1 base, and the junction held 6 bases outside the gene matches. CDR3 protein: CASSNPGQGTDTQYF. As DNA, the CDR3 is TGTGCCAGCAGTAACCCCGGACAGGGCACAGATACGCAGTATTTT.

This clone was seen a handful of times. The CDR3 DNA sequence: TGTGCCAGCAGCTTTGGACTCTCCTACGAGCAGTACTTC. It is translated as CASSFGLSYEQYF. The gene calls are TRBV7-3 and TRBJ2-7, with D possibly matching TRBD2 (5 bases). This CDR3 region has 13 residues. The V gene lost 3 bases and the J gene lost 0 bases, with 6 bases spanning the gap. CDR1 and CDR2 from the germline V gene are SGHTA and FQGTGA.

V and J are TRBV4-2 and TRBJ1-4; D is possibly TRBD1 (5 bases). With 1 base removed from V and 8 bases from J, the gap between germline ends came to 14 bases. The CDR3 consists of 15 residues. The V gene's germline CDR1 is LGHNA and CDR2 YNFKEQ. The CDR3 is CASSQGGIDMEKLFF. The CDR3 region has the DNA TGTGCCAGCAGCCAAGGGGGCATAGACATGGAAAAACTGTTTTTT.

This chain connects TRBV9 to TRBJ2-3, with 7 bases that match TRBD1. Germline V gene data show CDR1 as SGDLS and CDR2 as YYNGEE. The CDR3 is made up of 19 amino acids. V dropped 3 bases and J dropped 3; count of bases not matched to a gene: 19. This chain's CDR3 is CASSAAHYSGTAGTDTQYF. Written as DNA, the CDR3 is TGTGCCAGCAGCGCCGCACACTACTCCGGGACAGCAGGTACAGATACGCAGTATTTT.

This chain joins TRBV19 and TRBJ2-4; no clear D. CDR3 length: 14 amino acids. The germline gives CDR1 LNHDA, CDR2 SQIVND (reference sequence). V was cut by 2 bases and J by 6 bases, with 11 bases left in between. CDR3 residues: CASSIRSELNIQYF. The CDR3 DNA reads as TGTGCCAGTAGTATACGGTCTGAGCTAAACATTCAGTACTTC.

The chain joins TRBV2 to TRBJ1-2; 7 bases are a match to TRBD1. The V segment lost 7 bases and the J segment 3 bases; nucleotides outside the gene matches: 11. The CDR3 spans 15 residues. Germline CDR1 reads SNHLY; CDR2 reads FYNNEI. The CDR3 loop reads CASKGSGTAYYGYTF. As DNA, the CDR3 is TGTGCCAGCAAAGGTTCTGGGACAGCATACTATGGCTACACCTTC.

The chain has TRBV21-1 and TRBJ1-2; the table's D call, TRBD1, was not checked against the DNA. TRBV21-1 represents a pseudogene. The length of the CDR3 is 15 residues. The DNA for the CDR3 is TGTGCCAGCAGCTCTCGGGACAGGGATCACTATGGCTACACCTTC. It translates to CASSSRDRDHYGYTF.

Judged by abundance, this clone is medium-sized. This chain joins TRBV19 and TRBJ1-5; weak D call: TRBD1 (6 bases). The V end lost 6 bases, the J end lost 4 bases, and 16 bases lay between the germline ends. The CDR3 runs to 15 residues. The V gene's germline CDR1 is LNHDA and CDR2 SQIVND (reference sequence). CDR3 region: CASSPGGAENQPQHF. Written as DNA, the CDR3 is TGTGCCAGTAGCCCGGGGGGGGCAGAAAATCAGCCCCAGCATTTT. The full variable domain, completed using reference TRBV19 and TRBJ1-5, is DGGITQSPKYLFRKEGQNVTLSCEQNLNHDAMYWYRQDPGQGLRLIYYSQIVNDFQKGDIAEGYSVSREKKESFPLTVTSAQKNPTAFYLCASSPGGAENQPQHFGDGTRLSIL.

This chain connects TRBV7-2 to TRBJ2-5, with 10 nucleotides matching TRBD1. V lost 1 base, J lost 5 bases, and 4 bases stayed unmatched. Germline CDR1 SGHTA, CDR2 FQGNSA. This CDR3 region has 15 residues. CDR3 bases: TGTGCCAGCAGCTTAGGGGACAGGGGCAGGGAGACCCAGTACTTC. Residues: CASSLGDRGRETQYF.

The rearrangement uses TRBV11-1 and TRBJ2-1, with D perhaps TRBD2 (6 bases). The CDR3 totals 14 residues. The germline V gene encodes CDR1 SGHAT and CDR2 FQDESV (reference sequence). Between the trimmed V and J ends, which lost 1 base and 7 bases, there was a span of 11 bases. In nucleotides, the CDR3 is TGTGCCAGCAGCTTAGGCTCTAGCGTGAATGAGCAGTTCTTC. It translates to CASSLGSSVNEQFF.

This chain connects TRBV10-3 to TRBJ1-6; weak D call: TRBD1 (5 bases). The V gene's germline CDR1 is ENHRY and CDR2 SYGVKD. This CDR3 comprises 15 residues. The ends were cut back, 2 bases at V and 7 bases at J, with 12 bases in the middle. The DNA of the CDR3 is TGTGCCATCAGTGAGGGGGGGGGAAGAAATTCACCCCTCCACTTT. Residues: CAISEGGGRNSPLHF.

V usage is TRBV28 and J usage is TRBJ1-5; D call uncertain. This CDR3 comprises 14 residues. Germline loops: CDR1 MDHEN, CDR2 SYDVKM. The V end lost 6 bases, the J end lost 7 bases, and 16 bases lay between the germline ends. CDR3 protein: CASSVPRFGQPQHF. As DNA, the CDR3 is TGTGCCAGCAGCGTGCCAAGGTTCGGGCAGCCCCAGCATTTT.

The count of this clone is one. The chain has TRBV13 and TRBJ1-3, with a weak D call TRBD1 (5 bases). The V gene lost 4 bases and the J gene lost 4 bases, with 14 bases spanning the gap. Germline V gene sequence: CDR1 PRHDT, CDR2 FYEKMQ (reference sequence). The CDR3 covers 15 residues. The chain's CDR3 is CASSWGGRSGNTIYF. CDR3 coding DNA: TGTGCCAGCAGCTGGGGCGGGAGGTCAGGAAACACCATATATTTT.

This chain connects TRBV6-6 to TRBJ2-3; the match to TRBD2 covers 9 bases. The germline CDR1 and CDR2 sequences are MNHNY and SVGAGI (reference sequence). V shed 5 bases and J 2 bases; nucleotides not matched to a gene: 5. CDR3 length: 15 amino acids. CDR3 DNA: TGTGCCAGCAGTACGAGCGGGGGGAACACAGATACGCAGTATTTT. It yields the protein CASSTSGGNTDTQYF.

Here the CDR3 reads CASSPTALGNTIYF. DNA for the CDR3: TGTGCCAGCAGCCCTACAGCGCTTGGAAACACCATATATTTT. This chain connects TRBV7-2 to TRBJ1-3; D gene ambiguous. The CDR3 sequence is 14 residues long. Between the trimmed V and J ends, which lost 5 bases and 3 bases, there was a span of 11 bases. Germline V lookup: CDR1 SGHTA, CDR2 FQGNSA.

This clone has only a few counts. The chain combines TRBV6-2 or TRBV6-3 with TRBJ2-1, with D unresolved. The CDR3 sequence is 11 residues long. Trimming took off 5 bases at V and 4 bases at J, with 3 bases between the two ends. Germline V gene lookup returns CDR1 MNHEY and CDR2 SVGEGT. CDR3 nucleotide sequence: TGTGCCAGCAGTCGGTACAATGAGCAGTTCTTC. It codes for CASSRYNEQFF.

The chain recombines TRBV3-1 (or the pseudogene TRBV3-2) with TRBJ2-1, with 8 bases lining up with TRBD2. Germline CDR1 is LGHDT and CDR2 is YNNKEL (reference sequence). This CDR3 has 16 residues. V shed 5 bases and J 6 bases; nucleotides not matched to a gene: 12. The CDR3 DNA is TGTGCCAGCAGCTTCGGGGTGAGCGGGAGAGGCAATGAGCAGTTCTTC. Translating gives CASSFGVSGRGNEQFF.

CDR3 bases: TGTGCCAGCAGCTTGGGGACAGGGGAAAACACCGGGGAGCTGTTTTTT. This gives the protein CASSLGTGENTGELFF. The J gene is TRBJ2-2, the V gene TRBV5-8, with 9 bases lining up with TRBD1. Trimming removed 0 bases from V and 2 bases from J; junction bases left unmatched: 2. The CDR3 runs to 16 residues. The germline V gene encodes CDR1 SGHTS and CDR2 YDEGEE.